One sample yielded the 9 T cell receptor beta chains listed below, sequenced in a study of blood T cell repertoires in COVID-19. Generated by immunoSEQ multiplex PCR, the TCRdb table keeps only in-frame clones and is missing some. The repertoire consists of just over 150,000 clones, with about nine tenths occurring once and the leading ten covering approximately 2.3%. The sample comprised peripheral blood. The receptor source for this set is a woman between 70 and 85 years old with acute or convalescent COVID-19.

The genes are TRBV18 and TRBJ1-1, with D perhaps TRBD1 (5 bases). The CDR3 consists of 14 residues. Trimming cost V 3 bases and J 1 base, with 9 bases left between them. Germline V lookup: CDR1 KGHSH, CDR2 LQKENI. The CDR3 DNA reads TGTGCCAGCTCACCCGTCGGGGGGAACACTGAAGCTTTCTTT. Its translation is CASSPVGGNTEAFF.

The chain employs TRBV11-2 and TRBJ2-7, with D unresolved. There are 13 residues in the CDR3. CDR1 is SGHAT and CDR2 is FQNNGV in the germline V gene. The V end lost 4 bases, the J end lost 0 bases, and 7 bases lay between the germline ends. The CDR3 spells CASSSPSSYEQYF. CDR3 coding DNA: TGTGCCAGCAGCTCACCGAGCTCCTACGAGCAGTACTTC.

V usage is TRBV29-1 and J usage is TRBJ1-2; D is perhaps TRBD1 (5 bases). The CDR3 runs to 10 residues. V shed 7 bases and J shed 8 bases, with 11 bases lying between them. The germline V gene encodes CDR1 SQVTM and CDR2 ANQGSEA. Here the CDR3 DNA reads TGCAGCGCGGACGGGGGGGGCTACACCTTC. It encodes CSADGGGYTF.

The chain has TRBV4-1 and TRBJ2-2, with 11 nucleotides matching TRBD2. V lost 4 bases to trimming and J lost 3 bases; unmatched junction nucleotides: 4. Germline V gene data show CDR1 as MGHRA and CDR2 as YSYEKL. This CDR3 has 16 residues. DNA for the CDR3: TGCGCCAGCAGCCTACTAGCGGGGGTAGACACCGGGGAGCTGTTTTTT. Its translation is CASSLLAGVDTGELFF.

The CDR3 sequence is CASSEPGGITEKLFF. The CDR3 DNA is TGTGCCAGCAGTGAACCAGGGGGCATCACTGAAAAACTGTTTTTT. V gene TRBV6-1 combines with J gene TRBJ1-4; 8 bases match TRBD1. The CDR3 has 15 amino acids. The V and J ends lost 2 bases and 7 bases, in that order; junction bases with no gene match: 6. Germline CDR1 MNHNS, CDR2 SASEGT.

The chain links TRBV5-1 to TRBJ2-3; 9 bases map to TRBD1. The junction had 5 bases not matched to a gene; V was cut back by 3 bases and J by 3 bases. Looked up from germline, CDR1 is SGHRS and CDR2 is YFSETQ. The CDR3 contains 15 residues. This CDR3 reads CASSYGQGRTDTQYF. The CDR3 nucleotides are TGCGCCAGCAGCTACGGACAGGGGCGGACAGATACGCAGTATTTT.

The rearrangement uses TRBV19 and TRBJ1-5, with a weak D call TRBD1 (6 bases). Germline values: CDR1 LNHDA, CDR2 SQIVND (reference sequence). The germline V and J ends were trimmed by 2 bases and 1 base, with 21 bases remaining between them. The length of the CDR3 is 19 residues. CDR3 DNA sequence: TGTGCCAGTAGTATATCTCGGTGGGGGCAGGGCTGGAGCAATCAGCCCCAGCATTTT. Encoded protein: CASSISRWGQGWSNQPQHF.

The rearrangement links TRBV28 to TRBJ1-2; TRBD1 matches at 7 bases. Germline CDR1 and CDR2: MDHEN and SYDVKM. The length of the CDR3 is 14 residues. V was clipped by 6 bases and J by 2 bases; unmatched bases: 6. Here the CDR3 reads CASSRRDRNYGYTF. DNA for the CDR3: TGTGCCAGCAGCCGACGGGACAGAAACTATGGCTACACCTTC.

The V call is TRBV7-9, the J call TRBJ2-1, with D possibly TRBD2 on 5 matching bases. The germline V and J ends were trimmed by 1 base and 7 bases, with 14 bases remaining between them. The CDR3 sequence is 15 residues long. In germline, CDR1 is SEHNR, CDR2 FQNEAQ (reference sequence). CDR3 coding DNA: TGTGCCAGCAGCTTAGGAGGACTCGGAAGGAATGAGCAGTTCTTC. Residues: CASSLGGLGRNEQFF.